The clone carrying this T cell receptor beta chain was detected many times. Antigen: not known. The data derive from a study of early T cells in non-severe SARS-CoV-2 infection. Study-wide context: Unsorted whole blood bulk RNA was sequenced, with unpaired chains. Study-level findings and limits: Matching with VDJdb favored anti-spike CD8 responses (missing private and CD4 specificities).

Via MiXCR, TCRdb re-called the 5' RACE reads, giving one row per CDR3 protein. The sample yields some 29,000 distinct CDR3 sequences, more than 3.5% seen once. V was cut by 4 bases and J by 0 bases, with 15 bases left in between. The CDR3 has 16 residues. Germline V gene data show CDR1 as SEHNR and CDR2 as FQNEAQ (reference sequence). The source is an adult who was a healthcare worker with PCR-confirmed SARS-CoV-2 infection or an uninfected control (not recorded which). The sequenced sample consisted of whole blood. The chain joins TRBV7-9 to TRBJ1-1; no reliable D call. The CDR3 region has the DNA TGTGCCAGCAGCTCCCGGGCCCTGATCCTGAACACTGAAGCTTTCTTT. Amino acid sequence: CASSSRALILNTEAFF.